What follows are 25 T cell receptor beta chains derived from one specimen sequenced in a study of STAT3 mutations in large granular lymphocyte leukemia. Study conclusions and caveats: Every T-cell large granular lymphocyte leukemia patient had at least one immunodominant TCR beta clonotype.

Clones were sequenced by immunoSEQ multiplex PCR, and TCRdb holds only the in-frame ones, with some missing. Here the sample spans more than 9,000 clones, 70% to 90% being singletons. These receptors lack a known antigen. Sequenced: peripheral blood mononuclear cells. Every receptor here comes from a man in his sixties with T-cell large granular lymphocyte leukemia. Some clones in this sample may be carry-over from other donors' samples.

V gene TRBV4-2 combines with J gene TRBJ2-5; D gene ambiguous. CDR1 LGHNA and CDR2 YNFKEQ come from the germline V gene. The ends were cut back, 1 base at V and 5 bases at J, with 17 bases in the middle. CDR3 length: 16 amino acids. Here the CDR3 reads CASSQAGPTTRETQYF. CDR3 in DNA: TGTGCCAGCAGCCAAGCCGGGCCCACGACTCGGGAGACCCAGTACTTC.

The chain is built from TRBV5-4 and TRBJ2-1, with TRBD1 identical over 8 bases. The CDR3 contains 15 residues. In germline, CDR1 is SGHNT, CDR2 YYREEE (reference sequence). The V segment lost 6 bases and the J segment 6 bases; nucleotides outside the gene matches: 11. DNA for the CDR3: TGTGCCAGCACCGACAGGGGAAGGGCCCGCAATGAGCAGTTCTTC. Translated: CASTDRGRARNEQFF.

V is TRBV27 and J is TRBJ1-4; 8 bases are shared with TRBD1. Losses at the gene ends were 2 bases for V and 5 bases for J; bases not matched to a gene: 4. Looked up from germline, CDR1 is MNHEY and CDR2 is SMNVEV (reference sequence). The CDR3 is 15 residues long. The CDR3 is CASSLAGQGNEKLFF. DNA for the CDR3: TGTGCCAGCAGTTTAGCCGGACAGGGAAATGAAAAACTGTTTTTT. The variable domain in full, with the rest retrieved from reference TRBV27 and TRBJ1-4, is EAQVTQNPRYLITVTGKKLTVTCSQNMNHEYMSWYRQDPGLGLRQIYYSMNVEVTDKGDVPEGYKVSRKEKRNFPLILESPSPNQTSLYFCASSLAGQGNEKLFFGSGTQLSVL.

V usage is TRBV28 and J usage is TRBJ2-3; TRBD1 agrees at 7 bases. The J segment lost 6 bases and the V segment lost 4 bases, leaving 10 bases of the junction unmatched. This CDR3 contains 15 residues. Per the germline V gene, CDR1 is MDHEN and CDR2 is SYDVKM. The CDR3 DNA reads as TGTGCCAGCAGTTCACGAGGACAGGCCTTGGATACGCAGTATTTT. Its translation: CASSSRGQALDTQYF. Full variable domain (rest looked up from reference TRBV28 and TRBJ2-3): DVKVTQSSRYLVKRTGEKVFLECVQDMDHENMFWYRQDPGLGLRLIYFSYDVKMKEKGDIPEGYSVSREKKERFSLILESASTNQTSMYLCASSSRGQALDTQYFGPGTRLTVL.

The gene calls are TRBV5-4 and TRBJ2-5, with 10 nucleotides matching TRBD2. This CDR3 contains 14 residues. Looked up from germline, CDR1 is SGHNT and CDR2 is YYREEE (reference sequence). V lost 5 bases, J lost 5 bases, and 6 bases stayed unmatched. This CDR3 reads CASRLAGVIETQYF. DNA for the CDR3: TGTGCCAGCAGGCTAGCGGGAGTGATCGAGACCCAGTACTTC.

The genes are TRBV30 and TRBJ1-5, with D hard to call. Germline V lookup: CDR1 GTSNPN, CDR2 SVGIG (reference sequence). Trimming took off 4 bases at V and 3 bases at J, with 13 bases between the two ends. The CDR3 runs 14 residues. CDR3 sequence: CAWNTASPNQPQHF. The CDR3 nucleotides read TGTGCCTGGAATACGGCCTCCCCCAATCAGCCCCAGCATTTT.

The V gene is TRBV4-2, the J gene TRBJ1-2; possible D gene TRBD1, 6 bases. V was cut by 6 bases and J by 4 bases, with 15 bases left in between. The CDR3 is made up of 14 amino acids. Germline CDR1 and CDR2: LGHNA and YNFKEQ. For the CDR3, the DNA is TGTGCCAGCAGAGCAGGGGAAAGCAGCTATGGCTACACCTTC. This gives the protein CASRAGESSYGYTF.

This clone was seen a single time. This chain joins TRBV7-3 and TRBJ2-2; D tentatively reads TRBD1 or TRBD2 (5 bases each). CDR1 is SGHTA and CDR2 is FQGTGA in the germline V gene. This CDR3 is built from 14 residues. Trimming left V 5 bases short and J 4 bases short, with 11 bases between. CDR3 sequence: CASSPRDGTGELFF. The CDR3 DNA reads as TGTGCCAGCAGCCCCCGGGACGGCACCGGGGAGCTGTTTTTT.

This chain connects TRBV6-4 to TRBJ1-1; D not certain. CDR1 is MRHNA, CDR2 SNTAGT, per germline. This CDR3 contains 13 residues. The V and J ends lost 3 bases and 1 base respectively, with 6 bases between them. CDR3 sequence reads: CASSEKWNTEAFF. The CDR3 bases are TGTGCCAGCAGTGAAAAGTGGAACACTGAAGCTTTCTTT.

V gene TRBV5-5 combines with J gene TRBJ2-3; D could derive from TRBD1 or TRBD2 (6 bases each). This CDR3 comprises 17 residues. Trimming shortened V by 1 base and J by 5 bases, and 20 bases separated the two germline ends. Germline CDR1 SGHKS, CDR2 YYEKEE (reference sequence). CDR3 bases: TGTGCCAGCAGCTTGTATGGGACTCAGTTAGGGGGAGATACGCAGTATTTT. It specifies CASSLYGTQLGGDTQYF.

This clone appeared a single time. The chain is built from TRBV30 and TRBJ1-5; D possibly corresponds to TRBD1 (5 bases). Germline-derived CDR1 and CDR2 are GTSNPN and SVGIG (reference sequence). V lost 0 bases and J 7 bases, leaving 10 bases between the germline ends. The CDR3 runs to 13 residues. DNA of the CDR3: TGTGCCTGGAGTGTCGGGGGGAAACAGCCCCAGCATTTT. Protein: CAWSVGGKQPQHF.

V is TRBV2 and J is TRBJ1-6, with a possible D match to TRBD1 (6 bases). Trimming left V 7 bases short and J 8 bases short, with 12 bases between. Germline CDR1 reads SNHLY; CDR2 reads FYNNEI. The CDR3 spans 13 residues. CDR3 residues: CASNRGLDSPLHF. The CDR3 bases are TGTGCCAGCAACCGGGGGCTGGATTCACCCCTCCACTTT.

The chain employs TRBV7-8 and TRBJ2-5, with unresolved D. Trimming cost V 5 bases and J 0 bases, with 7 bases left between them. This CDR3 is 13 amino acids long. The germline CDR1 and CDR2 sequences are SGHVS and FQNEAQ. In DNA, the CDR3 is TGTGCCAGCAGCGCCAAAGACCAAGAGACCCAGTACTTC. It encodes CASSAKDQETQYF.

The chain uses TRBV7-9 and TRBJ1-6; tentative D call: TRBD1 (5 bases). V lost 1 base and J 8 bases, leaving 6 bases between the germline ends. Germline loops: CDR1 SEHNR, CDR2 FQNEAQ (reference sequence). This CDR3 comprises 13 residues. In DNA, the CDR3 is TGTGCCAGCAGCTTAGGGGGGGATTCACCCCTCCACTTT. This gives the protein CASSLGGDSPLHF.

The rearrangement uses TRBV11-2 and TRBJ2-7; the D gene is possibly TRBD2 (5 bases). The CDR3 has 12 residues. In germline, CDR1 is SGHAT, CDR2 FQNNGV. V gave up 1 base and J gave up 6 bases, with 7 bases separating them. CDR3 in amino acids: CASSLGAGEQYF. Here the CDR3 DNA reads TGTGCCAGCAGCTTAGGTGCGGGCGAGCAGTACTTC.

The chain employs TRBV19 and TRBJ1-1, with D possibly being TRBD1 (5 bases). Trimming cost V 6 bases and J 13 bases, with 21 bases left between them. Germline assignment: CDR1 LNHDA and CDR2 SQIVND (reference sequence). The CDR3 spans 13 residues. The CDR3 nucleotides read TGTGCCAGTAGAAATATGGACATTTCTACGGGTTTCTTT. This encodes CASRNMDISTGFF.

In the case of this clone: Compared with germline, one end of the junction differs, possibly owing to a read error. The chain recombines TRBV6-4 with TRBJ1-6, with a tentative D call TRBD1 (6 bases). This CDR3 comprises 11 residues. Germline lookup yields CDR1 MRHNA and CDR2 SNTAGT. CDR3 protein: CARRGSSPLHF. Here the CDR3 DNA reads TGTGCCCGCAGGGGTAGTTCACCCCTCCACTTT.

The rearrangement joins TRBV2 to TRBJ1-2; D possibly corresponds to TRBD1 (6 bases). Deletions cut 4 bases from V and 8 bases from J, with 20 bases between. Germline lookup yields CDR1 SNHLY and CDR2 FYNNEI. This CDR3 spans 15 amino acids. CDR3 region: CASSADGGPLWGYTF. CDR3 in DNA: TGTGCCAGCAGTGCGGATGGGGGGCCCCTTTGGGGCTACACCTTC.

CDR3 in amino acids: CASSLAGVENSPLHF. CDR3 coding DNA: TGCGCCAGCAGCTTGGCAGGGGTGGAAAATTCACCCCTCCACTTT. V gene TRBV5-1 combines with J gene TRBJ1-6; weak D call: TRBD1 (6 bases). The CDR3 sequence is 15 residues long. The germline CDR1 and CDR2 sequences are SGHRS and YFSETQ. The V and J ends lost 0 bases and 7 bases respectively, with 11 bases between them.

The chain carries TRBV7-9 and TRBJ2-5, with TRBD2 identical over 12 bases. CDR1 is SEHNR, CDR2 FQNEAQ, per germline (reference sequence). V lost 5 bases, J lost 4 bases, and 11 bases stayed unmatched. The CDR3 extends over 17 amino acids. The CDR3 reads CASSPPSGRAGGETQYF. DNA for the CDR3: TGTGCCAGCAGCCCACCTAGCGGGAGGGCCGGCGGAGAGACCCAGTACTTC.

The count of this clone is one. This chain uses TRBV9 with TRBJ2-1, with D perhaps TRBD2 (6 bases). The CDR3 is 14 amino acids. Germline V CDR1 and CDR2: SGDLS, YYNGEE. The V end was cut by 4 bases, the J end by 6 bases, with 14 bases between. The CDR3 reads CASSPGEGGNEQFF. The CDR3 nucleotides read TGTGCCAGCAGCCCCGGTGAGGGAGGCAATGAGCAGTTCTTC.

The rearrangement links TRBV30 to TRBJ2-7; possible D gene TRBD2, 7 bases. Germline V gene sequence: CDR1 GTSNPN, CDR2 SVGIG (reference sequence). The V gene lost 2 bases and the J gene lost 0 bases, with 14 bases spanning the gap. The CDR3 is 15 amino acids. The CDR3 nucleotides read TGTGCCTGGAGTTGGGGGGGCGAAAACTCCTACGAGCAGTACTTC. This sequence encodes CAWSWGGENSYEQYF. Supplemented by reference TRBV30 and TRBJ2-7, the full variable domain reads SQTIHQWPATLVQPVGSPLSLECTVEGTSNPNLYWYRQAAGRGLQLLFYSVGIGQISSEVPQNLSASRPQDRQFILSSKKLLLSDSGFYLCAWSWGGENSYEQYFGPGTRLTVT.

The gene calls are TRBV18 and TRBJ2-3; D is unclear. Germline V lookup: CDR1 KGHSH, CDR2 LQKENI. This CDR3 spans 14 amino acids. Trimming took off 3 bases at V and 7 bases at J, with 14 bases between the two ends. CDR3 protein: CASSPSSTVNTQYF. The CDR3 DNA follows: TGTGCCAGCTCACCTAGCTCCACCGTTAATACGCAGTATTTT.

Note on this clone: At one boundary the junction diverges from the germline segment, which might be a read error. The V call is TRBV5-5, the J call TRBJ2-7; 7 nucleotides agree with TRBD1. This CDR3 has 12 amino acids. CDR1 is SGHKS, CDR2 YYEKEE, per germline (reference sequence). CDR3 nucleotide sequence: TGTGCCAGCAGCTTAGGCCCCACAGGGGACCACTTC. Translating gives CASSLGPTGDHF.

The chain links TRBV9 to TRBJ2-1, with a possible D match to TRBD1 (6 bases). The CDR3 spans 11 residues. Germline V gene data show CDR1 as SGDLS and CDR2 as YYNGEE. V lost 0 bases to trimming and J lost 15 bases, with 10 bases between them. CDR3 bases: TGTGCCAGCAGCGTAGACAGGGTCTTGTTCTTC. Translating it yields CASSVDRVLFF.